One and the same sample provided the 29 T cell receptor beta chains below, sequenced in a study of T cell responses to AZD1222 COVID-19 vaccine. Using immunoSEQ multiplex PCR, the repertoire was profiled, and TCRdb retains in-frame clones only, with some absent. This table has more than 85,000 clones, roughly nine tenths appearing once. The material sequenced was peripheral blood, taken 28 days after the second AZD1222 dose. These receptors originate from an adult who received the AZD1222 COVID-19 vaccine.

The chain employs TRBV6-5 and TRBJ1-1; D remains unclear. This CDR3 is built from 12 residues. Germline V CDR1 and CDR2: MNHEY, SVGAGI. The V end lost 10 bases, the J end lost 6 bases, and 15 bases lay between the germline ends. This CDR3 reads CATSGWVSEAFF. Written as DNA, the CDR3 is TGTGCCACCAGCGGTTGGGTCTCTGAAGCTTTCTTT.

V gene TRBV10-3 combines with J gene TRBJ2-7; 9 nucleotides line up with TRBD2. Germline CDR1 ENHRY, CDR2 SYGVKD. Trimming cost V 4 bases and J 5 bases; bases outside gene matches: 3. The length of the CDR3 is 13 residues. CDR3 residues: CAISVAGVDEQYF. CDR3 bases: TGTGCCATCAGTGTAGCGGGAGTGGACGAGCAGTACTTC.

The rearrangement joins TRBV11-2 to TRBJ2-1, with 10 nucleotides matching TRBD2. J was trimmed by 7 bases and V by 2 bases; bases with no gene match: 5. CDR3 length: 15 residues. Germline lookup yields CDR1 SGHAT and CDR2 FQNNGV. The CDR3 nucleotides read TGTGCCAGCAGCTTACTAGCGGGAGTGGGGAATGAGCAGTTCTTC. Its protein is CASSLLAGVGNEQFF. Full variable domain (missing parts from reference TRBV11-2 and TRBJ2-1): EAGVAQSPRYKIIEKRQSVAFWCNPISGHATLYWYQQILGQGPKLLIQFQNNGVVDDSQLPKDRFSAERLKGVDSTLKIQPAKLEDSAVYLCASSLLAGVGNEQFFGPGTRLTVL.

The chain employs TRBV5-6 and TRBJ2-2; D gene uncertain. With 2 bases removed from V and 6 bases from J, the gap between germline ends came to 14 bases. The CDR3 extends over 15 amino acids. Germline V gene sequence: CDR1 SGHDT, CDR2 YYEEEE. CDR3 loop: CASSFINRWPGELFF. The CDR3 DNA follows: TGTGCCAGCAGCTTTATAAACCGGTGGCCCGGGGAGCTGTTTTTT.

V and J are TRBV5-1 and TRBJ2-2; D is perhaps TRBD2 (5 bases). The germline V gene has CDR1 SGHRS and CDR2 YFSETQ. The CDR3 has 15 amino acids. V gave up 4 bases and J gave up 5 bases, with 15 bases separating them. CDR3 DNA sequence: TGCGCCAGCAGCCCTGGACGGACTTCTACCGGGGAGCTGTTTTTT. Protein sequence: CASSPGRTSTGELFF.

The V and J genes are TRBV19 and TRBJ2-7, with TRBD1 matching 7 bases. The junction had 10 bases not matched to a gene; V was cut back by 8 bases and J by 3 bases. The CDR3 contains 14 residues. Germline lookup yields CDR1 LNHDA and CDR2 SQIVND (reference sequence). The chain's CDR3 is CASSGQRPFYEQYF. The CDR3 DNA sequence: TGTGCCAGTTCGGGACAGCGTCCCTTCTACGAGCAGTACTTC. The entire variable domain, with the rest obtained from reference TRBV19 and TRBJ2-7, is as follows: DGGITQSPKYLFRKEGQNVTLSCEQNLNHDAMYWYRQDPGQGLRLIYYSQIVNDFQKGDIAEGYSVSREKKESFPLTVTSAQKNPTAFYLCASSGQRPFYEQYFGPGTRLTVT.

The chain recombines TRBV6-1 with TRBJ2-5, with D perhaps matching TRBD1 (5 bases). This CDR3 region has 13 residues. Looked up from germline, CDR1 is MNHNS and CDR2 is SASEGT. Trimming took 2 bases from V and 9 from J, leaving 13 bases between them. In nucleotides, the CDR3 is TGTGCCAGCAGTGAATCTGGGGAAGGGGCCCAGTACTTC. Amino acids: CASSESGEGAQYF.

The DNA for the CDR3 is TGTGCCAGCAGTAAGGACAGCGGCGGCTACACCTTC. This sequence encodes CASSKDSGGYTF. The rearrangement links TRBV12-3 or TRBV12-4 to TRBJ1-2, with D possibly matching TRBD1 (6 bases). The CDR3 runs 12 residues. Trimming cost V 5 bases and J 8 bases, with 12 bases left between them.

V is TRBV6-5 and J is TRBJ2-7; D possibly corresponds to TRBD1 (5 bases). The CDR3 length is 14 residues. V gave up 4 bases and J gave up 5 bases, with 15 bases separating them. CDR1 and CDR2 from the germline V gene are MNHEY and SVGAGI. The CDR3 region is CASSSPAGLHEQYF. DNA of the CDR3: TGTGCCAGCAGTTCTCCGGCAGGGCTACACGAGCAGTACTTC.

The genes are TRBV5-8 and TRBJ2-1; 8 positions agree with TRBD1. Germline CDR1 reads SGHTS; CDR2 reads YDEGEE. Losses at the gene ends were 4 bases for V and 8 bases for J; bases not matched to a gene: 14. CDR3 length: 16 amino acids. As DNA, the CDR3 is TGTGCCAGCAGCCGTCGGACAGGGATTTTTTACGATGAGCAGTTCTTC. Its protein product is CASSRRTGIFYDEQFF.

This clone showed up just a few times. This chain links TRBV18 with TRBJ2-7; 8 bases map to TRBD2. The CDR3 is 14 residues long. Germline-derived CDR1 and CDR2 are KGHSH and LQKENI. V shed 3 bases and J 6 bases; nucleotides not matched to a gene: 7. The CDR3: CASSPQREWVEQYF. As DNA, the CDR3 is TGTGCCAGCTCACCCCAGCGGGAGTGGGTCGAGCAGTACTTC.

The DNA for the CDR3 is TGTGCCACCGCGGGTACCCGGGTCGATGAGCAGTTCTTC. Amino acid sequence: CATAGTRVDEQFF. The chain couples TRBV13 to TRBJ2-1; D possibly corresponds to TRBD2 (5 bases). Trimming took off 10 bases at V and 8 bases at J, with 18 bases between the two ends. The CDR3 has 13 amino acids. Germline V gene sequence: CDR1 PRHDT, CDR2 FYEKMQ (reference sequence).

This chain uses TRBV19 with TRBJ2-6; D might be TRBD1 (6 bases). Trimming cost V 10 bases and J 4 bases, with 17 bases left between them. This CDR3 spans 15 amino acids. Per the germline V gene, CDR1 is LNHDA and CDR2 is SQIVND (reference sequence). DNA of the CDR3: TGTGCCACCACCACAGGGTCCGCGGGGGCCAACGTCCTGACTTTC. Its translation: CATTTGSAGANVLTF. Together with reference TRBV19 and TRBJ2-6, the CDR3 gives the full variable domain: DGGITQSPKYLFRKEGQNVTLSCEQNLNHDAMYWYRQDPGQGLRLIYYSQIVNDFQKGDIAEGYSVSREKKESFPLTVTSAQKNPTAFYLCATTTGSAGANVLTFGAGSRLTVL.

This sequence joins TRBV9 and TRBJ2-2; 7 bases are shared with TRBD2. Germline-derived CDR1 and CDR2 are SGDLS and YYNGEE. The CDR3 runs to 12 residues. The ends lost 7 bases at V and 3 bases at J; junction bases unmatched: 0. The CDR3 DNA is TGTGCCAGCGGGAGGGACACCGGGGAGCTGTTTTTT. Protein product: CASGRDTGELFF.

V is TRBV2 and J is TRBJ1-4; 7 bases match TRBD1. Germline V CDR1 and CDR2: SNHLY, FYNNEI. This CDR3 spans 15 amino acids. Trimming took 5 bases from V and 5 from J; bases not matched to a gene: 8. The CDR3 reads CASSRQGLPNEKLFF. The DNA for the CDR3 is TGTGCCAGCAGTAGACAGGGACTACCGAATGAAAAACTGTTTTTT. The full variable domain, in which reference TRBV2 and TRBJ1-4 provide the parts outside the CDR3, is EPEVTQTPSHQVTQMGQEVILRCVPISNHLYFYWYRQILGQKVEFLVSFYNNEISEKSEIFDDQFSVERPDGSNFTLKIRSTKLEDSAMYFCASSRQGLPNEKLFFGSGTQLSVL.

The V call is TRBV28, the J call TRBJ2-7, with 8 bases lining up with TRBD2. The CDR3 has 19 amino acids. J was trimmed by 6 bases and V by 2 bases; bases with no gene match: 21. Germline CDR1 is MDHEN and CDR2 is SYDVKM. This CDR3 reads CASSLEGRGRNGRAAEQYF. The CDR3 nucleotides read TGTGCCAGCAGTTTAGAAGGCAGGGGTAGAAACGGGAGGGCCGCCGAGCAGTACTTC.

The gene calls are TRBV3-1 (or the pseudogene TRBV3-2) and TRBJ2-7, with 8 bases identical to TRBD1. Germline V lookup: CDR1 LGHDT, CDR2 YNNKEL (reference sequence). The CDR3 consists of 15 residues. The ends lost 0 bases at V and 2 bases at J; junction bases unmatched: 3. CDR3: CASSQDRGPTYEQYF. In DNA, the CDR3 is TGTGCCAGCAGCCAAGACAGGGGGCCAACCTACGAGCAGTACTTC.

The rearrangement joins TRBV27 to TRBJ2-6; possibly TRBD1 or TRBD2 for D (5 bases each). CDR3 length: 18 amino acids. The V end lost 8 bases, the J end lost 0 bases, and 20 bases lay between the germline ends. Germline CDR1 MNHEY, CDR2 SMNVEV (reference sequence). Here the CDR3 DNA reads TGTGCCAGCCCGTCAAGGGGAGAAGTGTACTCTGGGGCCAACGTCCTGACTTTC. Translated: CASPSRGEVYSGANVLTF.

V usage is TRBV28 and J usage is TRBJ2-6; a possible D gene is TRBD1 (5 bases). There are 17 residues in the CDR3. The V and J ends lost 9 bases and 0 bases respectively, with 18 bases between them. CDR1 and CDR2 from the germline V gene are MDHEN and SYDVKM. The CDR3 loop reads CASCGFLGLSGANVLTF. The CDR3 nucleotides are TGTGCCAGTTGTGGTTTCCTGGGGCTCTCTGGGGCCAACGTCCTGACTTTC.

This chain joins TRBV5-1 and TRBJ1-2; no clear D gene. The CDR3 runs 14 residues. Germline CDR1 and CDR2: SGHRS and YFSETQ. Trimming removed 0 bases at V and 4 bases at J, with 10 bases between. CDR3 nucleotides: TGCGCCAGCAGCTTGGAAGGGCAGCTCTATGGCTACACCTTC. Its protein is CASSLEGQLYGYTF.

This CDR3 reads CASSKGASGSQETQYF. CDR3 nucleotide sequence: TGCGCCAGCAGCAAAGGGGCTAGCGGGAGCCAAGAGACCCAGTACTTC. This sequence joins TRBV5-1 and TRBJ2-5; 10 positions agree with TRBD2. V shed 4 bases, J shed 1 base, and the junction held 7 bases outside the gene matches. CDR1 and CDR2 from the germline V gene are SGHRS and YFSETQ. The CDR3 has 16 residues.

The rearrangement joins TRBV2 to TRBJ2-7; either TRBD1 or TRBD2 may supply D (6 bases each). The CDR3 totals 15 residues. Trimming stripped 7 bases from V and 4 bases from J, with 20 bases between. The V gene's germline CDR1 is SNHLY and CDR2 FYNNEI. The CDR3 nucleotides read TGTGCCAGCAAGTATGAGAAGGGGGGCGGATACGAGCAGTACTTC. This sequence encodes CASKYEKGGGYEQYF.

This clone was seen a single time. The DNA of the CDR3 is TGTGCCAGCAGTTTATCCCCAAAAGGTAGCGGCTACGAGCAGTACTTC. It codes for CASSLSPKGSGYEQYF. The chain joins TRBV27 to TRBJ2-7, with D possibly being TRBD2 (6 bases). The CDR3 runs to 16 residues. Trimming cost V 0 bases and J 3 bases, with 15 bases left between them. Germline V lookup: CDR1 MNHEY, CDR2 SMNVEV (reference sequence).

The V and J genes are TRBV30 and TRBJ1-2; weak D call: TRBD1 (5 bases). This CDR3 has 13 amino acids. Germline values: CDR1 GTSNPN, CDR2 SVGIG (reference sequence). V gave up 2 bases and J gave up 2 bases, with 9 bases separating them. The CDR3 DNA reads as TGTGCCTGGAGTATGGGGACCAACTATGGCTACACCTTC. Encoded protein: CAWSMGTNYGYTF.

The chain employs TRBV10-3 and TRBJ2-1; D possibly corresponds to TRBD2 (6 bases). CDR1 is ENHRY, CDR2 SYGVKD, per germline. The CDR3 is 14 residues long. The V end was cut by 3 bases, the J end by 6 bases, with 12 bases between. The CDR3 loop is CAISDGRVSNEQFF. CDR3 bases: TGTGCCATCAGTGACGGGAGAGTGAGCAATGAGCAGTTCTTC.

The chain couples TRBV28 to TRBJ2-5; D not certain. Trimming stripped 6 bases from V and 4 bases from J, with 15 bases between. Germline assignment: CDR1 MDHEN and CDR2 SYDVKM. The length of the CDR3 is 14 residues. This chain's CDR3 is CASSLPVRSETQYF. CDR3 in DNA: TGTGCCAGCAGCCTACCGGTCAGATCAGAGACCCAGTACTTC.

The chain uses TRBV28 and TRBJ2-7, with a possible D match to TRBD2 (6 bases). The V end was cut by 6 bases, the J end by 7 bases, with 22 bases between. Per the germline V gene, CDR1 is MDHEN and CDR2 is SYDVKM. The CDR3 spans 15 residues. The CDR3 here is CASSHRAGRLGEQYF. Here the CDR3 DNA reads TGTGCCAGCAGCCATAGGGCAGGGAGGTTAGGTGAGCAGTACTTC.

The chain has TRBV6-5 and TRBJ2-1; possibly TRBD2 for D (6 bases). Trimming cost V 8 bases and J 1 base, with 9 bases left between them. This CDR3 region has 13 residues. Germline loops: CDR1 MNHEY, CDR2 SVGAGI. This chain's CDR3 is CASRDSSYNEQFF. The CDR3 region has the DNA TGTGCCAGCCGGGACTCGTCCTACAATGAGCAGTTCTTC.

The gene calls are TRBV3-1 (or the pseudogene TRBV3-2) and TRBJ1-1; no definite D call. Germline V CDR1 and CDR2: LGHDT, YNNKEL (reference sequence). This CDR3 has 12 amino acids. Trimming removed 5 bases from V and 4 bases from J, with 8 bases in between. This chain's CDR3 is CASSWSSTEAFF. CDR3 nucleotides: TGTGCCAGCAGCTGGAGTTCCACTGAAGCTTTCTTT.